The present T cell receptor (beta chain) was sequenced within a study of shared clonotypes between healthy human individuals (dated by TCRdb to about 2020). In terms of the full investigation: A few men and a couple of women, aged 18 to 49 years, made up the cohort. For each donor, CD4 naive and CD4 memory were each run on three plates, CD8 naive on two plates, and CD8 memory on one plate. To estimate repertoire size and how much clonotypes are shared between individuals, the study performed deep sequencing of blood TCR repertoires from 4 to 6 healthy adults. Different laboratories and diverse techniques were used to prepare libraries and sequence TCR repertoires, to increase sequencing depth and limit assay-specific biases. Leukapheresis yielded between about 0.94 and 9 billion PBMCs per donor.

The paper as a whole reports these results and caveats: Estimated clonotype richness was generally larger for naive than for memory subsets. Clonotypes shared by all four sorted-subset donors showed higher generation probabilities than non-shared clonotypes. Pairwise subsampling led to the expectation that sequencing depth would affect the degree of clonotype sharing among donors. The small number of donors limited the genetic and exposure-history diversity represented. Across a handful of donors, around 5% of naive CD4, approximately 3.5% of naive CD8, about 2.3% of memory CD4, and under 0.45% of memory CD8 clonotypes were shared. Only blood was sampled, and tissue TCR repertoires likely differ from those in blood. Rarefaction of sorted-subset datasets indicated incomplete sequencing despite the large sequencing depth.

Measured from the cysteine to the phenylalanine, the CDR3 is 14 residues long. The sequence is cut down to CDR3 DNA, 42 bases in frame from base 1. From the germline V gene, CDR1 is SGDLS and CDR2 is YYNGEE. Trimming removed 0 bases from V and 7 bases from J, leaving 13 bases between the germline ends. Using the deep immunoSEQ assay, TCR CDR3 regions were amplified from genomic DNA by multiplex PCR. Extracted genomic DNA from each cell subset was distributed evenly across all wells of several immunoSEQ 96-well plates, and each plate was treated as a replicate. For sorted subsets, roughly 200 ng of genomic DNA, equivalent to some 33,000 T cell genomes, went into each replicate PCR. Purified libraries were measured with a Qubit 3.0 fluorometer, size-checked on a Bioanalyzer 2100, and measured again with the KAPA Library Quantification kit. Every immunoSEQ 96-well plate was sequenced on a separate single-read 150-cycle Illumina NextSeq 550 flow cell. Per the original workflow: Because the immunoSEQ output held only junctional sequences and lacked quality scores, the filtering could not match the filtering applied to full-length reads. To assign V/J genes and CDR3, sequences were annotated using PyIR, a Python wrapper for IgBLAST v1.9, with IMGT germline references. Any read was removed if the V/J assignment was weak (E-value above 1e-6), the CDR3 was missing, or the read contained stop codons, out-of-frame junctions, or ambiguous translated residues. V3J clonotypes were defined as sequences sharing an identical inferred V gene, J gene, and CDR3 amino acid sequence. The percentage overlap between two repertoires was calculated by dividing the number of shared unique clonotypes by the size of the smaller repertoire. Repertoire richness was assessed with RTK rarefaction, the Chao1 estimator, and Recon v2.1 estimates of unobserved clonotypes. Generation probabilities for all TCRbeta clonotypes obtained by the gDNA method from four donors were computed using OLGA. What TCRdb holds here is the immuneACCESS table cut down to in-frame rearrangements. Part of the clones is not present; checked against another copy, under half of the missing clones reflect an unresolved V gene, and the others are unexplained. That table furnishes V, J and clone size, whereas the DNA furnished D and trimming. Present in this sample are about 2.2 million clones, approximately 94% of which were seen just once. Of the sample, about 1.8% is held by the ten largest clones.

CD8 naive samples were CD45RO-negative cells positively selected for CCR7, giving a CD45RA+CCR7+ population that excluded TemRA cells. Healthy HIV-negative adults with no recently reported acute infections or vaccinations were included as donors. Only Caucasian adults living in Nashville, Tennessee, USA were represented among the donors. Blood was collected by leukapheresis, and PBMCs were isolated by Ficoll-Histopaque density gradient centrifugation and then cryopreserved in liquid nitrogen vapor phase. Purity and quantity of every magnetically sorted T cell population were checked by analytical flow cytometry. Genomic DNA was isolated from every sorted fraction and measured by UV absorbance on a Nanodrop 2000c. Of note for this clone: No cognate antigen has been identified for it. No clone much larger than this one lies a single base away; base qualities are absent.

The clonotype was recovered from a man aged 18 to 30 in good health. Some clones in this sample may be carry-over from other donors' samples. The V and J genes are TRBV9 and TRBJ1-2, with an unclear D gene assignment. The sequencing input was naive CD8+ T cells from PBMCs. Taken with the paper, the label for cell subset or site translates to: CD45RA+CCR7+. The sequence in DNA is TGTGCCAGCAGCGTAGAGGGCGGCTCTCTTGGCTACACCTTC. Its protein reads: CASSVEGGSLGYTF.